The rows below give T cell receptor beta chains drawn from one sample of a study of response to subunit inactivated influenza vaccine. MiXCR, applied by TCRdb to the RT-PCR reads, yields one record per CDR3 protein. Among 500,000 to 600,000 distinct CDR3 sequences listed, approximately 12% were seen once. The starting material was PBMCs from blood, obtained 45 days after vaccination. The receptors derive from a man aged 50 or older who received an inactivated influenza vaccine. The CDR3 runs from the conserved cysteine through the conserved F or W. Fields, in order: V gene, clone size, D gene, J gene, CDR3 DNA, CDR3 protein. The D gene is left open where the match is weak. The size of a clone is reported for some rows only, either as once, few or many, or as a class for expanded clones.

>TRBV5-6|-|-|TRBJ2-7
TGTGCCAGTGGGGGTCTTGGGTCCTACGAGCAGTACTTC
CASGGLGSYEQYF
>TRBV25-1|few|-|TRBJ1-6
TGTGCCAGCAGTGAAGACAGCTCCTATAATTCACCCCTCCACTTT
CASSEDSSYNSPLHF
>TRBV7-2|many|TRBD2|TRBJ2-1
TGTGCCAGCAGCTTGGGCGGGAGCATCAATGAGCAGTTCTTC
CASSLGGSINEQFF
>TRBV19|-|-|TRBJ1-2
TGTGCCAGTAGTATCGGGACTAATTATGGCTACACCTTC
CASSIGTNYGYTF
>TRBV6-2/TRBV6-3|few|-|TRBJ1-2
TGTGCCAGCAGTTACTCCTCCGAGGGGACCCAGGAATATGGCTACACCTTC
CASSYSSEGTQEYGYTF
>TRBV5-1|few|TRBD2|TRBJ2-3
TGCGCCAGCAGCTTGGGGGCTAGCGGGAGTGGTTTCACAGATACGCAGTATTTT
CASSLGASGSGFTDTQYF
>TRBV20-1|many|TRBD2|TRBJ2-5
TGCAGTGCTTCCCTAGCGGAGACGTACCAAGAGACCCAGTACTTC
CSASLAETYQETQYF
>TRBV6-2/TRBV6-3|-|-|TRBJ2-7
TGTGCCAGCAGTTACGGCACGACCTACGAGCAGTACTTC
CASSYGTTYEQYF
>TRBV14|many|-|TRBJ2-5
TGTGCCAGACAAACTAAAACCGGGGTGAGGGCAGAGACCCAGTACTTC
CARQTKTGVRAETQYF
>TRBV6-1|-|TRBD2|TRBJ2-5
TGTGCCACCGGGACTAGCGCGGGCCTGGGGACCCAGTACTTC
CATGTSAGLGTQYF
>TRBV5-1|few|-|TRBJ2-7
TGCGCCAGCAGCCTAATAACAGGCGTATCCTACGAGCAGTACTTC
CASSLITGVSYEQYF
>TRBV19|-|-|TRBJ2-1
TGTGCCAGTAGTATAGTTCAGGGTAATGAGCAGTTCTTC
CASSIVQGNEQFF
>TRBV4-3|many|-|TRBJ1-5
TGCGCCAGCAGCCAAGATAGGTCCAGAAATCAGCCCCAGCATTTT
CASSQDRSRNQPQHF
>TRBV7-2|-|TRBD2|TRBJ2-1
TGTGCCAGCAGCTTATGGGGCGGGAGGGCCATCACTGAGCAGTTCTTC
CASSLWGGRAITEQFF
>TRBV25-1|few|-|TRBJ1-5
TGTGCCAGCAGTGAAAGAGGGGAAGTGAGCAATCAGCCCCAGCATTTT
CASSERGEVSNQPQHF
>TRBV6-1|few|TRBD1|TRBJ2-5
TGTGCCAGCAACCCCGGGACAGGGGGAGAAGAGACCCAGTACTTC
CASNPGTGGEETQYF
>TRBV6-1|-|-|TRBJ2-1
TGTGCCAGCAGTATTACAACGAGCTCCTACAATGAGCAGTTCTTC
CASSITTSSYNEQFF
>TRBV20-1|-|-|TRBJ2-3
TGCAGTGCTAAAGCGGGCCCGGGTAGGGATACGCAGTATTTT
CSAKAGPGRDTQYF
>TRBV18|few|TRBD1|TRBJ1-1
TGTGCCAGCTCATCGACTCGCCCCAGAGGGGGCCGAACTGAAGCTTTCTTT
CASSSTRPRGGRTEAFF
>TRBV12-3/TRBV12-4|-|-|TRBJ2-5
TGTGCCAGCAGTCAATGGGGGGTTGGAGAGACCCAGTACTTC
CASSQWGVGETQYF
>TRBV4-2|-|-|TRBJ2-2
TGTGCCAGCAGCCAAGGAGGCTACACCGGGGAGCTGTTTTTT
CASSQGGYTGELFF
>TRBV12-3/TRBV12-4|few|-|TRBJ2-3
TGTGCCAGCAGTACCTCTTCCGGGACAATTCGTAATGATTTT
CASSTSSGTIRNDF
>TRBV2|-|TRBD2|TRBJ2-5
TGTGCCAGCAGTGATAGGCTAGCGGGAGGGGAGACCCAGTACTTC
CASSDRLAGGETQYF
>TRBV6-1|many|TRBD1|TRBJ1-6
TGTGCCAGCAGACCTACAGGGGGCCCCTCACCCCTCCACTTT
CASRPTGGPSPLHF
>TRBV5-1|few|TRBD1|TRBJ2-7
TGCGCCAGCAGCCGGGACAGGGGCTACTACGAGCAGTACTTC
CASSRDRGYYEQYF
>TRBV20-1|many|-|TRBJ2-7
TGCAGTGCTAGAGATCGGCTAGCGCCCTACGAGCAGTACTTC
CSARDRLAPYEQYF
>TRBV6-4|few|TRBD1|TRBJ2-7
TGTGCCAGCAGTCCAACGGGACAGGGAGAGGAGCAGTACTTC
CASSPTGQGEEQYF
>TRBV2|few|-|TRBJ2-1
TGTGCCAGCAATAGGGCGGACAATGAGCAGTTCTTC
CASNRADNEQFF
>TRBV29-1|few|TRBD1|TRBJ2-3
TGCAGCGAATCGGGACAGGGGACGGCCACAGATACGCAGTATTTT
CSESGQGTATDTQYF
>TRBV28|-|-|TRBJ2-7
TGTGCCAGCAGTTTTGGCCTCTACGAGCAGTACTTC
CASSFGLYEQYF
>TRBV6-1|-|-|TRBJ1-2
TGTGCCAGCAGTGAACAAGGGGGATATGGCTACACCTTC
CASSEQGGYGYTF
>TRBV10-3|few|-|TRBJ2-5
TGTGCCATCAGTGAGTTGGACGGGTGGGAGACCCAGTACTTC
CAISELDGWETQYF